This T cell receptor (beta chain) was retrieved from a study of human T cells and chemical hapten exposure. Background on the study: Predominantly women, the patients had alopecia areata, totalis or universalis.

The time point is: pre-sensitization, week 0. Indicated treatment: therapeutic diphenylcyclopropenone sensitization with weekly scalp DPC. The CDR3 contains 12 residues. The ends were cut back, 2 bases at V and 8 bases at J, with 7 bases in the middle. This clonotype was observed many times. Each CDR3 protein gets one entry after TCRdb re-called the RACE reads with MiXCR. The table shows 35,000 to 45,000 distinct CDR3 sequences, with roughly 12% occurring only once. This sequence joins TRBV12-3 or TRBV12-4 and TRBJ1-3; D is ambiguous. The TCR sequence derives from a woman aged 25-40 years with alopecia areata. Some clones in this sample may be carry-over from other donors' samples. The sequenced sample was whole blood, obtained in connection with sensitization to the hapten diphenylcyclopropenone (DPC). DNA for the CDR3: TGTGCCAGCAGTTTACCACTGGACACCATATATTTT. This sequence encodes CASSLPLDTIYF.